The 5 T cell receptor beta chains below all came from one sample that was sequenced in a study of human T cells and chemical hapten exposure. Each CDR3 protein gets one entry after TCRdb re-called the RACE reads with MiXCR. The profile shows 150,000 to 200,000 distinct CDR3 sequences, around a quarter of them singletons. Time point meaning: patch test 3, about 24 weeks after DPC sensitization. Treatment reported: therapeutic diphenylcyclopropenone sensitization with weekly scalp DPC. The starting material was whole blood, obtained in connection with sensitization to the hapten diphenylcyclopropenone (DPC). These receptors came from a woman under 30 with alopecia areata. Some clones in this sample may be carry-over from other donors' samples.

This rearrangement joins TRBV6-5 to TRBJ2-6; D possibly corresponds to TRBD1 (6 bases). V was cut by 6 bases and J by 1 base, with 10 bases left in between. The CDR3 runs 15 residues. Germline CDR1 MNHEY, CDR2 SVGAGI. The CDR3 protein is CASRTDRSGANVLTF. CDR3 DNA sequence: TGTGCCAGCAGGACAGACAGGTCTGGGGCCAACGTCCTGACTTTC.

The chain carries TRBV5-4 and TRBJ2-2; a possible D gene is TRBD1 (5 bases). The CDR3 totals 12 residues. The germline V and J ends were trimmed by 7 bases and 4 bases, with 8 bases remaining between them. CDR1 and CDR2 from the germline V gene are SGHNT and YYREEE (reference sequence). For the CDR3, the DNA is TGTGCCAGCGGTGGGGCCACCGGGGAGCTGTTTTTT. It codes for CASGGATGELFF.

The sample holds a few counts of this clonotype. V gene TRBV4-1 combines with J gene TRBJ2-1; 11 nucleotides align to TRBD2. Unmatched junction bases numbered 6, after V lost 4 bases and J lost 7 bases. This CDR3 has 15 amino acids. Germline CDR1 and CDR2: MGHRA and YSYEKL. The CDR3 reads CASSPLAGEANEQFF. The CDR3 coding sequence is TGCGCCAGCAGCCCACTAGCGGGAGAGGCAAATGAGCAGTTCTTC.

This chain joins TRBV29-1 and TRBJ2-3; D is unresolved. V lost 4 bases and J 3 bases, leaving 11 bases between the germline ends. This CDR3 has 13 amino acids. Germline assignment: CDR1 SQVTM and CDR2 ANQGSEA. Here the CDR3 DNA reads TGCAGCGTTGCCCGGTCACCTACAGATACGCAGTATTTT. Amino acids: CSVARSPTDTQYF.

This sequence joins TRBV6-5 and TRBJ1-4; D gene unclear. The CDR3 spans 14 residues. CDR1 is MNHEY and CDR2 is SVGAGI in the germline V gene. V gave up 6 bases and J gave up 8 bases, with 16 bases separating them. The CDR3 nucleotides read TGTGCCAGCAGCCGGACGCGGGAGGCCGAAAAACTGTTTTTT. Translating gives CASSRTREAEKLFF.